This T cell receptor (beta chain) originates from a study of T cells in Graves' hyperthyroidism and ophthalmopathy. General study findings and limits: Most thyroid clonotypes expanded above 0.001 were also detected in blood.

TCR beta CDR3 regions were amplified from RNA transcripts. The HTBI primer set was used in a first-round RT-PCR of the TCR CDR3. MiXCR was run by TCRdb on the multiplex PCR reads, yielding one entry per CDR3 protein. The sample records around 420,000 distinct CDR3 sequences, approximately 14% being singletons. Germline CDR1 and CDR2: GTSNPN and SVGIG (reference sequence). CDR3 length: 16 amino acids. V lost 0 bases, J lost 5 bases, and 17 bases lay in between. Graves' hyperthyroidism without ophthalmopathy progression within 18 months was termed stable. Exclusion criteria comprised uncontrolled infection, other autoimmune disease, pregnancy or lactation. In its sample, this clonotype was seen many times. Antigen unknown.

The origin of this receptor is a woman under 30 with Graves' hyperthyroidism. The genes are TRBV30 and TRBJ2-1; D is ambiguous. Sequencing was performed on blood. This CDR3 reads CAWSVIGVRPDNEQFF. The CDR3 DNA follows: TGTGCCTGGAGTGTAATTGGGGTGCGGCCTGACAATGAGCAGTTCTTC.